This T cell receptor beta chain was captured by sequencing in a study of T cell changes during pregnancy in multiple sclerosis. Data came from immunoSEQ multiplex PCR; TCRdb stores just in-frame clones and leaves some out. The table records approximately 22,000 clones, roughly 93% of them present only once. Germline values: CDR1 SEHNR, CDR2 FQNEAQ (reference sequence). This CDR3 is built from 16 residues. The ends were cut back, 5 bases at V and 3 bases at J, with 16 bases in the middle. This clonotype originated in a female donor with multiple sclerosis, enrolled in a pregnancy study. Material: CD8+ T cells from peripheral blood mononuclear cells, obtained in the third trimester of pregnancy. The gene calls are TRBV7-9 and TRBJ2-2, with D possibly matching TRBD1 (6 bases). CDR3 sequence (DNA): TGTGCCAGCAGCCTACCAGGGGTTACTTACACCGGGGAGCTGTTTTTT. Translation: CASSLPGVTYTGELFF.